This T cell receptor beta chain is from a study of beta chain features in type 1 diabetes. Study background: Patient and healthy donor groups were alike in age, gender and cell yields.

CDR3 length: 13 residues. The germline gives CDR1 SQVTM, CDR2 ANQGSEA. Trimming left V 7 bases short and J 1 base short, with 12 bases between. Notes on the study in general: TCRB CDR3s were moderately but significantly shorter in Type 1 diabetes patients in all four CD4+ subsets.

With regard to this clone: What it binds is not known.

Sequencing targeted expressed TCRB transcripts, as all isolated RNA had been reverse transcribed. Naive, central memory and regulatory T cell samples yielded some 3.9 million reads on average. TCRdb's copy holds only in-frame clones and misses some; the assay was immunoSEQ multiplex PCR. Of roughly 380,000 clones detected, around 20% appear once; the ten largest clones hold 0.044%. Sequenced sample: naive CD4+ T cells from blood. The sequence was obtained from a woman under 30 in good health. The rearrangement uses TRBV29-1 and TRBJ2-3, with D maybe TRBD2 (5 bases). CDR3 sequence reads: CSAGDRGTDTQYF. Here the CDR3 DNA reads TGCAGCGCCGGGGATCGGGGCACAGATACGCAGTATTTT.